This T cell receptor (beta chain) is drawn from a study of blood T cell repertoires in COVID-19. Study-wide context: The United States, Italy and Spain were the sources of the acute and convalescent COVID-19 samples.

This clone was recorded once. The method was immunoSEQ multiplex PCR; TCRdb's version includes in-frame clones alone and lacks a portion of them. The sample has about 140,000 clones, about 75% seen once; the top ten hold about 2.9%. Participant-reported clinical history was the basis for cohort assignment. V was trimmed by 5 bases and J by 2 bases, leaving 13 bases between them. Per germline, CDR1 SEHNR and CDR2 FQNEAQ (reference sequence). There are 15 residues in the CDR3. What was sequenced was PBMCs or T cells enriched from blood (not recorded which). V usage is TRBV7-9 and J usage is TRBJ1-5; D remains unclear. The receptor was isolated from a woman aged 45-65 years who had recovered from COVID-19. CDR3 nucleotides: TGTGCCAGCAGCCCGCCCGGGTTAGGCAATCAGCCCCAGCATTTT. This sequence encodes CASSPPGLGNQPQHF. The variable domain in full, with the rest retrieved from reference TRBV7-9 and TRBJ1-5, is DTGVSQNPRHKITKRGQNVTFRCDPISEHNRLYWYRQTLGQGPEFLTYFQNEAQLEKSRLLSDRFSAERPKGSFSTLEIQRTEQGDSAMYLCASSPPGLGNQPQHFGDGTRLSIL.